A selection of T cell receptor beta chains follows, all from one sample in a study of response to subunit inactivated influenza vaccine. TCRdb fed the RT-PCR reads into MiXCR, producing one record per CDR3 protein. The table records hundreds of thousands of distinct CDR3 sequences, approximately 13% of them present only once. Sequenced here: PBMCs from blood, sampled less than 15 days before vaccination. These receptors were obtained from a man aged 50 to 60 who received an inactivated influenza vaccine. Each CDR3 is given with its conserved first and last residue. Each record gives: CDR3 length, V gene, J gene, D gene, clone size, CDR3 protein, CDR3 DNA. The D gene is left open where the match is weak. Size is stated for part of the rows, as once, few or many counts, or as a class when the clone is expanded.

12	TRBV5-1	TRBJ2-7	TRBD2	many	CASSRGESEQYF	TGCGCCAGCAGCCGGGGGGAGAGCGAGCAGTACTTC
19	TRBV27	TRBJ2-6	.	.	CASSFYSGTASSGANVLTF	TGTGCCAGCAGTTTTTATAGTGGCACAGCCTCTTCTGGGGCCAACGTCCTGACTTTC
16	TRBV20-1	TRBJ2-5	TRBD2	.	CSARDKASGRAKTQYF	TGCAGTGCTAGAGATAAAGCTAGCGGGAGGGCCAAGACCCAGTACTTC
14	TRBV19	TRBJ2-1	.	few	CASSIQGSYNEQFF	TGTGCCAGTAGTATTCAGGGCTCCTACAATGAGCAGTTCTTC
13	TRBV10-3	TRBJ2-5	.	few	CAIRPGHGETQYF	TGTGCCATCAGACCCGGGCATGGAGAGACCCAGTACTTC
13	TRBV18	TRBJ1-2	TRBD1	few	CASSPDREYGYTF	TGTGCCAGCTCACCGGACAGGGAATATGGCTACACCTTC
13	TRBV19	TRBJ1-1	.	many	CASSISRGTEAFF	TGTGCCAGTAGTATAAGCCGGGGGACTGAAGCTTTCTTT
14	TRBV15	TRBJ2-3	TRBD2	few	CATKAGALTDTQYF	TGTGCCACTAAAGCGGGGGCTCTCACAGATACGCAGTATTTT
15	TRBV5-1	TRBJ2-5	TRBD1	.	CASSAGQGAGKTQYF	TGCGCCAGCAGCGCGGGACAGGGGGCTGGAAAGACCCAGTACTTC
14	TRBV18	TRBJ2-7	.	.	CASSPRDTSYEQYF	TGTGCCAGCTCACCACGGGACACGTCCTACGAGCAGTACTTC
15	TRBV5-1	TRBJ2-7	TRBD1	.	CASSLGGTGRTEQYF	TGCGCCAGCAGCTTGGGAGGGACAGGGAGGACCGAGCAGTACTTC
15	TRBV2	TRBJ1-3	.	.	CASSDERGFGNTIYF	TGTGCCAGCAGCGATGAAAGGGGATTTGGAAACACCATATATTTT
15	TRBV5-1	TRBJ2-5	.	few	CASSLVYGEQETQYF	TGCGCCAGCAGCTTGGTCTACGGAGAACAAGAGACCCAGTACTTC
17	TRBV25-1	TRBJ2-1	.	few	CASSEITGNWAHNEQFF	TGTGCCAGCAGCGAAATCACAGGCAACTGGGCACACAATGAGCAGTTCTTC
11	TRBV20-1	TRBJ2-7	TRBD2	few	CSAGGAYGQYF	TGCAGTGCCGGGGGGGCCTACGGTCAGTACTTC
14	TRBV7-2	TRBJ1-2	.	few	CASSPFQINYGYTF	TGTGCCAGCAGCCCATTCCAGATTAACTATGGCTACACCTTC
16	TRBV5-1	TRBJ2-1	TRBD2	few	CASSESPSGGYNEQFF	TGCGCCAGCAGCGAATCCCCTAGCGGGGGTTACAATGAGCAGTTCTTC
15	TRBV10-2	TRBJ1-6	.	.	CASRTSQGNGSPLHF	TGCGCCAGCAGGACATCACAGGGCAATGGATCACCCCTCCACTTT
14	TRBV11-1	TRBJ2-7	.	few	CASTLEGGSYEQYF	TGTGCCAGCACCCTAGAAGGGGGTTCCTACGAGCAGTACTTC
18	TRBV6-2/TRBV6-3	TRBJ2-1	TRBD2	few	CASLRTSGGPSSYNEQFF	TGTGCCAGCCTTAGAACTAGCGGGGGGCCGAGCTCCTACAATGAGCAGTTCTTC
15	TRBV3-1	TRBJ2-2	.	.	CASSQAGRLGGELFF	TGTGCCAGCAGCCAAGCAGGGAGGCTGGGCGGGGAGCTGTTTTTT
18	TRBV4-2	TRBJ2-3	TRBD1	.	CASSQEMPRAGGAGTQYF	TGTGCCAGCAGCCAAGAAATGCCGAGGGCAGGGGGCGCCGGTACGCAGTATTTT
15	TRBV12-3/TRBV12-4	TRBJ1-6	.	.	CASTTGRGNNSPLHF	TGTGCCAGCACTACCGGGAGAGGGAATAATTCACCCCTCCACTTT
14	TRBV6-1	TRBJ2-3	TRBD2	.	CASSWTSPSDTQYF	TGTGCCAGCAGCTGGACTAGCCCGAGTGATACGCAGTATTTT
13	TRBV9	TRBJ2-5	.	.	CASSAGNKETQYF	TGTGCCAGCAGTGCCGGGAACAAGGAGACCCAGTACTTC
17	TRBV28	TRBJ2-7	TRBD1	.	CASRKGQPKYLPYEQYF	TGTGCCAGCAGGAAGGGACAGCCGAAATATCTTCCCTACGAGCAGTACTTC
14	TRBV11-2	TRBJ2-2	.	few	CASSLDAGTGELFF	TGTGCCAGCAGCTTAGATGCGGGAACCGGGGAGCTGTTTTTT
15	TRBV7-2	TRBJ2-3	.	.	CASSLGRGMVDTQYF	TGTGCCAGCAGCTTAGGGAGGGGAATGGTGGATACGCAGTATTTT
14	TRBV9	TRBJ1-4	.	few	CASSVGFRGEKLFF	TGTGCCAGCAGCGTAGGGTTCAGGGGAGAAAAACTGTTTTTT
15	TRBV11-1	TRBJ2-2	TRBD1	few	CASSDDRGRSGELFF	TGTGCCAGCAGCGATGACAGGGGGCGTAGCGGGGAGCTGTTTTTT
13	TRBV3-1	TRBJ2-5	.	few	CASSRDTRRTQYF	TGTGCCAGCAGCCGGGACACGAGGAGGACCCAGTACTTC
15	TRBV29-1	TRBJ1-2	TRBD1	few	CSVLGGNRGLYGYTF	TGCAGCGTTTTAGGAGGGAACAGGGGGCTCTATGGCTACACCTTC
16	TRBV7-2	TRBJ2-3	TRBD2	many	CASSLVAGISTDTQYF	TGTGCCAGCAGCCTAGTAGCGGGGATTAGCACAGATACGCAGTATTTT
15	TRBV15	TRBJ2-3	.	.	CATSIGPKATDTQYF	TGTGCCACCAGCATAGGACCCAAGGCCACAGATACGCAGTATTTT
17	TRBV20-1	TRBJ1-1	.	.	CSARDQSRGGWGSEAFF	TGCAGTGCTAGAGACCAATCCCGAGGTGGCTGGGGGTCTGAAGCTTTCTTT
17	TRBV14	TRBJ2-1	.	.	CASSQDPRGAVYNEQFF	TGTGCCAGCAGCCAAGATCCCCGCGGGGCGGTTTACAATGAGCAGTTCTTC
15	TRBV7-2	TRBJ2-4	TRBD1	many	CASRSGGASKNIQYF	TGTGCCAGCAGATCAGGGGGCGCTTCCAAAAACATTCAGTACTTC
15	TRBV4-2	TRBJ2-2	.	many	CASSQVQDHTGELFF	TGTGCCAGCAGCCAAGTACAGGACCACACCGGGGAGCTGTTTTTT
15	TRBV4-1	TRBJ1-5	.	many	CASSQAEYSNQPQHF	TGCGCCAGCAGCCAAGCGGAATATAGCAATCAGCCCCAGCATTTT